Sequencing of this T cell receptor (beta chain) was carried out in a study of cytomegalovirus exposure and HLA in healthy donors. Regarding the study as a whole: The tendency of first-cohort TCR clusters to co-occur in the 120 or so validation repertoires was the finding of a later analysis.

Germline lookup yields CDR1 MNHEY and CDR2 SMNVEV (reference sequence). Trimming removed 3 bases at V and 5 bases at J, with 13 bases between. The CDR3 covers 15 residues. Generated by immunoSEQ multiplex PCR, the TCRdb table keeps only in-frame clones and is missing some. Of some 150,000 clones in the sample, approximately 90% were seen once. In regard to this clone: The antigen remains undetermined.

The genes are TRBV27 and TRBJ2-2; no clear D. This receptor was identified in a man aged 18 to 30 in good health and CMV-seronegative. Input material: PBMCs. CDR3 sequence (DNA): TGTGCCAGCAGTTTCTACCCGAAGAGGACCGGGGAGCTGTTTTTT. Protein sequence: CASSFYPKRTGELFF.